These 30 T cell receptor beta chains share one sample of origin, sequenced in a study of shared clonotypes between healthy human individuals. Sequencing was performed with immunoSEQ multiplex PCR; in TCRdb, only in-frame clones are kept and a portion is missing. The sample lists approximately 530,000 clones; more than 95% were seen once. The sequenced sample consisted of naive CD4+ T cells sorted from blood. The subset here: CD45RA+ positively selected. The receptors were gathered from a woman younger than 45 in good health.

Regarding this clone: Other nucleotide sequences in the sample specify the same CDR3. The CDR3 spells CASSSTYEQYF. CDR3 DNA: TGTGCCAGCAGCTCCACCTACGAGCAGTACTTC. The V call is TRBV6-5, the J call TRBJ2-7; no firm D call. This CDR3 region has 11 residues. Germline CDR1 is MNHEY and CDR2 is SVGAGI. Trimming shortened V by 6 bases and J by 2 bases, and 5 bases separated the two germline ends.

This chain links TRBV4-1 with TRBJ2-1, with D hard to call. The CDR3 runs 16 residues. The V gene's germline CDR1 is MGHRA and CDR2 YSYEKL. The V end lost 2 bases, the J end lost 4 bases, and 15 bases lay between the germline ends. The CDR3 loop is CASSQPLEDRYNEQFF. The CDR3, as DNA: TGCGCCAGCAGCCAACCCCTAGAGGATCGGTACAATGAGCAGTTCTTC.

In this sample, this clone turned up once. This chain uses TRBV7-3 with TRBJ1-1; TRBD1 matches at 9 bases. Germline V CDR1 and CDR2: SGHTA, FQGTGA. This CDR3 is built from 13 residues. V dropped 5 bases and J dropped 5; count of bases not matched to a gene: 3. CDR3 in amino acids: CASSRQGGTEAFF. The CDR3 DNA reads TGTGCCAGCAGCCGACAGGGGGGGACTGAAGCTTTCTTT.

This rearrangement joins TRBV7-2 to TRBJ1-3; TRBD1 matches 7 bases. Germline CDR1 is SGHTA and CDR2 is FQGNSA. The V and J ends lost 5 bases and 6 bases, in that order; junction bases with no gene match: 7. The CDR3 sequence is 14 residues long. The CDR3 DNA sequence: TGTGCCAGCAGCCCTAGGGGGCCCGTAAACACCATATATTTT. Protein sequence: CASSPRGPVNTIYF.

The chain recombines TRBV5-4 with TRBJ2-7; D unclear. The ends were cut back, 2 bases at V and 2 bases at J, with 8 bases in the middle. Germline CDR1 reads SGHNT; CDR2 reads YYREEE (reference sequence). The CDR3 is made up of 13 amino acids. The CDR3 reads CASSFPQAYEQYF. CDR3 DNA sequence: TGTGCCAGCAGCTTCCCCCAGGCCTACGAGCAGTACTTC.

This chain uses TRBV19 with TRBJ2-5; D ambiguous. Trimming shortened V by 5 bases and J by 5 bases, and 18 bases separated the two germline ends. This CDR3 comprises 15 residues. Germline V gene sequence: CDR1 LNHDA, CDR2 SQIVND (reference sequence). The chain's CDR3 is CASSSLVDRRETQYF. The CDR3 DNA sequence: TGTGCCAGTAGTTCCCTGGTGGACCGTCGTGAGACCCAGTACTTC.

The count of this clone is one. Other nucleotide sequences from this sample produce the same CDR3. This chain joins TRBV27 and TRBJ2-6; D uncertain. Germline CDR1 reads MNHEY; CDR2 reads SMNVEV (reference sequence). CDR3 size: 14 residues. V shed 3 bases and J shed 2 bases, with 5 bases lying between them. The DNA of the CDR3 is TGTGCCAGCAGTTTTGGGCCTGGGGCCAACGTCCTGACTTTC. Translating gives CASSFGPGANVLTF.

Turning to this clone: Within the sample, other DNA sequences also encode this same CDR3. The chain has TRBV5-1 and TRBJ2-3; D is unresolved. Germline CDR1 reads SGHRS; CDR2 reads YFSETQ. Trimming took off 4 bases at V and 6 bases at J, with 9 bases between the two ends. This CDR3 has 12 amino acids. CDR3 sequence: CASSLLSDTQYF. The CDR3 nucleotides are TGCGCCAGCAGCCTCCTGTCCGATACGCAGTATTTT.

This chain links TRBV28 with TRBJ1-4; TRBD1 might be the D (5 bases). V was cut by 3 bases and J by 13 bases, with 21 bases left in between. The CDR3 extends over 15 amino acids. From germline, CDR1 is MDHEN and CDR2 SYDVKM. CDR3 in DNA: TGTGCCAGCAGTTTCCCCCGAGCGCCAACAACAGGACTGTTTTTT. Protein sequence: CASSFPRAPTTGLFF.

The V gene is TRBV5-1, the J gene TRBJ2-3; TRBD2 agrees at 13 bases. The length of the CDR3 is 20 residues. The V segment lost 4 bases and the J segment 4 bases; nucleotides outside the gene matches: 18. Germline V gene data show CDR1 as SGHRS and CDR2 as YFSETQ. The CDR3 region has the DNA TGCGCCAGCAGCCGCGGCCACTTTCCGGGGACTAGCGGGATGCCAGATACGCAGTATTTT. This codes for CASSRGHFPGTSGMPDTQYF. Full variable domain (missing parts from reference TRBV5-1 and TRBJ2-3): KAGVTQTPRYLIKTRGQQVTLSCSPISGHRSVSWYQQTPGQGLQFLFEYFSETQRNKGNFPGRFSGRQFSNSRSEMNVSTLELGDSALYLCASSRGHFPGTSGMPDTQYFGPGTRLTVL.

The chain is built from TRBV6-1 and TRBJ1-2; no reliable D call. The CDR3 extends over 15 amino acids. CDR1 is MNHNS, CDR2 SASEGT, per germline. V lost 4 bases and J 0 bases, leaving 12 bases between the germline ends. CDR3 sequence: CASSGRSTANYGYTF. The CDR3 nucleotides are TGTGCCAGCAGTGGACGGAGTACCGCTAACTATGGCTACACCTTC.

CDR3 nucleotides: TGTGCCTGGAGTCTATCAGGCAATTCACCCCTCCACTTT. Translating it yields CAWSLSGNSPLHF. The rearrangement links TRBV30 to TRBJ1-6, with D uncertain. Germline-derived CDR1 and CDR2 are GTSNPN and SVGIG (reference sequence). The germline V and J ends were trimmed by 2 bases and 7 bases, with 9 bases remaining between them. There are 13 residues in the CDR3.

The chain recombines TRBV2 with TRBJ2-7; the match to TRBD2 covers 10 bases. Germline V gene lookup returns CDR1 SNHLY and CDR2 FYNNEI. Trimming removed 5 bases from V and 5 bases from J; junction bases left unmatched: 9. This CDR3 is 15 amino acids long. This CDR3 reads CASSPRKREGHEQYF. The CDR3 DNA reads TGTGCCAGCAGTCCCCGAAAGCGGGAGGGCCACGAGCAGTACTTC.

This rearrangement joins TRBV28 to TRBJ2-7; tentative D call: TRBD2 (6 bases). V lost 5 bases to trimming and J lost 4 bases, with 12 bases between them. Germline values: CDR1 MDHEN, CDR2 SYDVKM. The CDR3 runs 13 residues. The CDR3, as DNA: TGTGCCAGCAGTCCCTGGGACTGGTACGAGCAGTACTTC. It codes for CASSPWDWYEQYF.

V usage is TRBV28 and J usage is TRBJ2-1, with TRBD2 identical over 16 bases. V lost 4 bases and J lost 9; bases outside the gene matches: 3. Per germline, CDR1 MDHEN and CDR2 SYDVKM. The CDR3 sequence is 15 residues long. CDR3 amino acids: CASSSGLAGGGEQFF. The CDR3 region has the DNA TGTGCCAGCAGTTCGGGACTAGCGGGAGGGGGTGAGCAGTTCTTC. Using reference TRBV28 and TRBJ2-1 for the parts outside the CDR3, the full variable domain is DVKVTQSSRYLVKRTGEKVFLECVQDMDHENMFWYRQDPGLGLRLIYFSYDVKMKEKGDIPEGYSVSREKKERFSLILESASTNQTSMYLCASSSGLAGGGEQFFGPGTRLTVL.

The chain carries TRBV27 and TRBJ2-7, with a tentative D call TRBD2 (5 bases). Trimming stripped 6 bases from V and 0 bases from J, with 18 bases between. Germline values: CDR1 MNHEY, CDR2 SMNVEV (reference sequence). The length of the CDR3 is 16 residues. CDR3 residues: CASSPWGARGSYEQYF. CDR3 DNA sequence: TGTGCCAGCAGCCCCTGGGGAGCACGGGGCTCCTACGAGCAGTACTTC.

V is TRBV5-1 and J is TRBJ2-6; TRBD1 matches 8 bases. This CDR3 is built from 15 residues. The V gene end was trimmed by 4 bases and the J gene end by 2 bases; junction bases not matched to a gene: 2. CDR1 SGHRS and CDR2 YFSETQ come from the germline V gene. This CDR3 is CASSHRGTGANVLTF. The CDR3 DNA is TGCGCCAGCAGCCACAGGGGGACTGGGGCCAACGTCCTGACTTTC.

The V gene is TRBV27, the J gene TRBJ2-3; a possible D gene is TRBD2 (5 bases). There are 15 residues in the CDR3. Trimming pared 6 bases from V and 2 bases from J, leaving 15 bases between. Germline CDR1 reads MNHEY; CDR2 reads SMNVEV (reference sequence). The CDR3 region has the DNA TGTGCCAGCAGCGAAGGACTGTTTTCCACAGATACGCAGTATTTT. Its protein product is CASSEGLFSTDTQYF.

CDR3 sequence (DNA): TGCGCCAGCAGCATAAACTCCTACAATGAGCAGTTCTTC. This codes for CASSINSYNEQFF. V gene TRBV10-1 combines with J gene TRBJ2-1; D gene ambiguous. V was shortened by 6 bases and J by 0 bases, with 6 bases between the two germline ends. The CDR3 extends over 13 amino acids. The germline V gene encodes CDR1 WNHNN and CDR2 SYGVQD (reference sequence).

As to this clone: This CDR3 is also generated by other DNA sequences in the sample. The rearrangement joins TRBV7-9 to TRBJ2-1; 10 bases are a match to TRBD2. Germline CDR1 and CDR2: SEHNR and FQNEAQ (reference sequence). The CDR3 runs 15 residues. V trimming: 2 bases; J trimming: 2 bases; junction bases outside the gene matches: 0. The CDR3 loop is CASSLLAGAYNEQFF. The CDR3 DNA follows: TGTGCCAGCAGCTTACTAGCGGGAGCCTACAATGAGCAGTTCTTC.

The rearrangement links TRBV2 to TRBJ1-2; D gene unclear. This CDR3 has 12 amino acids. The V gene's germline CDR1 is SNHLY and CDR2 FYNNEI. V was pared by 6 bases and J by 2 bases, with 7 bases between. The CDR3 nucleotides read TGTGCCAGCAGGGGCTCCAACTATGGCTACACCTTC. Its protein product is CASRGSNYGYTF.

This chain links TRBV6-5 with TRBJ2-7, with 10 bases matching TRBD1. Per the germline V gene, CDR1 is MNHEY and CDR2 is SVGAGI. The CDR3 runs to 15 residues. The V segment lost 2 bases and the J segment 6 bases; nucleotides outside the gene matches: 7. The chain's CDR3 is CASSYTRQGAGEQYF. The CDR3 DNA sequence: TGTGCCAGCAGTTACACCCGACAGGGGGCTGGCGAGCAGTACTTC.

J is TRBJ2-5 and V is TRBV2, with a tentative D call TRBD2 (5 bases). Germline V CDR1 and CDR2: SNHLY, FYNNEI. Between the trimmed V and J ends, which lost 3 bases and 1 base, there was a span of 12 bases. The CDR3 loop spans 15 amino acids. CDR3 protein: CASSDPSGSQETQYF. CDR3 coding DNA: TGTGCCAGCAGTGATCCCTCGGGGTCCCAAGAGACCCAGTACTTC.

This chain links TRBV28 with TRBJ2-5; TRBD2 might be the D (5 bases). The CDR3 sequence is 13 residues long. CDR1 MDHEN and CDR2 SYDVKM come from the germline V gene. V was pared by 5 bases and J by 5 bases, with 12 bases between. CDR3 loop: CASSSGPVETQYF. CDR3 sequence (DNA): TGTGCCAGCAGTAGCGGACCCGTGGAGACCCAGTACTTC.

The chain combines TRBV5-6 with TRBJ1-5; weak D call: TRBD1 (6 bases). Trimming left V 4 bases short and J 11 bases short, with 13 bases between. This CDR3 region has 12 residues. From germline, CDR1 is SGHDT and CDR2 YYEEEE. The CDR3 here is CASSIQGASQHF. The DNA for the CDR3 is TGTGCCAGCAGCATACAGGGCGCGTCCCAGCATTTT.

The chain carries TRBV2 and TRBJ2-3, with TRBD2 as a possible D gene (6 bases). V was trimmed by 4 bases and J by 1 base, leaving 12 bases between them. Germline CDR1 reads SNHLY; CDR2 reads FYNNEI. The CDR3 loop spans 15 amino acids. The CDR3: CASSVEGKGTDTQYF. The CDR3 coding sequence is TGTGCCAGCAGTGTGGAGGGAAAGGGCACAGATACGCAGTATTTT.

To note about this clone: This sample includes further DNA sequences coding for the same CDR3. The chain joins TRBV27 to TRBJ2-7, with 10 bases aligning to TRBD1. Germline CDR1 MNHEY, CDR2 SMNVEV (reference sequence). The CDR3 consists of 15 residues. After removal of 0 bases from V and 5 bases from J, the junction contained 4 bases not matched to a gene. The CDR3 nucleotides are TGTGCCAGCAGTTTATCGGGACAGGGGCGGAACGAGCAGTACTTC. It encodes CASSLSGQGRNEQYF.

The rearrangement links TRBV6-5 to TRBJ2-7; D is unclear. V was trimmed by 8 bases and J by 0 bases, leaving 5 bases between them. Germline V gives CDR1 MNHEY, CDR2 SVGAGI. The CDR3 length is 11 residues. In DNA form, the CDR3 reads TGTGCCAGCGCCTCCTCCTACGAGCAGTACTTC. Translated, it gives CASASSYEQYF.

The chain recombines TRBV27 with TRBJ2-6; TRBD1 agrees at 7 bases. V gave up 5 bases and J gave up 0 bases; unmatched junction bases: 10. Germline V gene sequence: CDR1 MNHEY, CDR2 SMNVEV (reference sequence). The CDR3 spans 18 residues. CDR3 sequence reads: CASSPRQGTLSGANVLTF. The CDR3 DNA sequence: TGTGCCAGCAGTCCCCGACAGGGAACCCTCTCTGGGGCCAACGTCCTGACTTTC.

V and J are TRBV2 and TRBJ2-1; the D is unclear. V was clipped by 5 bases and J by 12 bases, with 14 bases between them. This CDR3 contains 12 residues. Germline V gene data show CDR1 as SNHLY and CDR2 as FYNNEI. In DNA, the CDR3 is TGTGCCAGCAGTCTCCTTTACGGTGGGCAGTTCTTC. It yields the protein CASSLLYGGQFF. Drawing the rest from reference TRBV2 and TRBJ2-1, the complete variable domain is EPEVTQTPSHQVTQMGQEVILRCVPISNHLYFYWYRQILGQKVEFLVSFYNNEISEKSEIFDDQFSVERPDGSNFTLKIRSTKLEDSAMYFCASSLLYGGQFFGPGTRLTVL.